The clone carrying this T cell receptor (beta chain) has ten or more counts. Its target is unknown. Depths of 1 in 200,000 to 1 in 1 million T cells were the sequencing target. Generated by immunoSEQ multiplex PCR, the TCRdb table keeps only in-frame clones and is missing some. The top ten clones hold around 30% of a sample with nearly 50,000 clones, about 57% of them seen once. This record belongs to a study of cytotoxic CD8 clonotypes in ibrutinib-treated CLL. Study-level points and caveats: Clonality was higher at ibrutinib response and returned toward baseline at progression.

CDR3 length equals 15 residues. CDR1 and CDR2 (germline): SGHRS, YFSETQ. Trimming shortened V by 4 bases and J by 1 base, and 14 bases separated the two germline ends. The source of this sequence is a human donor with chronic lymphocytic leukemia. The specimen was PBMCs, collected after 24 months of ibrutinib treatment. The chain recombines TRBV5-1 with TRBJ1-1, with D perhaps TRBD1 (6 bases). This CDR3 reads CASSARQTGNTEAFF. In DNA, the CDR3 is TGCGCCAGCAGCGCCCGCCAGACAGGGAACACTGAAGCTTTCTTT.